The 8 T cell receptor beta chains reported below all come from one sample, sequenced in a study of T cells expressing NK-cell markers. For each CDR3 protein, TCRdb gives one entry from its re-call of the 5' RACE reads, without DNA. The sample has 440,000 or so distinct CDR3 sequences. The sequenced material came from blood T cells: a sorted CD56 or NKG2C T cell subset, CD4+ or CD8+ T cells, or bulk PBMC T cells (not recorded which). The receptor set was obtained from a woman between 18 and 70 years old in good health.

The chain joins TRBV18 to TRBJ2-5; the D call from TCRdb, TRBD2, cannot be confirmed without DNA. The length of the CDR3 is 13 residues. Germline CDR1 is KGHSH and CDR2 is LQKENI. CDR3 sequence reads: CASSGLAEETQYF.

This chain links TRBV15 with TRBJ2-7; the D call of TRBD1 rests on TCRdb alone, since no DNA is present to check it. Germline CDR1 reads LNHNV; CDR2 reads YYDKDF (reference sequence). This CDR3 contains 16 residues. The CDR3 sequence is CATSRDQGLGSYEQYF.

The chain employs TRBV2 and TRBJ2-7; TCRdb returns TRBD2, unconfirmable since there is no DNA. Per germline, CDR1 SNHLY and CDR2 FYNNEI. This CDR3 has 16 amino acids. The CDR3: CASAGLAGRLTYEQYF.

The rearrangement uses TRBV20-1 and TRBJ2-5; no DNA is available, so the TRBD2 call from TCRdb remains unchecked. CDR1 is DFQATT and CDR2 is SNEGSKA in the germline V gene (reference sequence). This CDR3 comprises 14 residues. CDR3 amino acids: CSAHQPSGSETQYF.

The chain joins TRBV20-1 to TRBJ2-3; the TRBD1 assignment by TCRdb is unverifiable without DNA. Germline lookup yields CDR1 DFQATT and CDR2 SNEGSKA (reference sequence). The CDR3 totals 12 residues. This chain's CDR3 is CSAKYRELAQYF.

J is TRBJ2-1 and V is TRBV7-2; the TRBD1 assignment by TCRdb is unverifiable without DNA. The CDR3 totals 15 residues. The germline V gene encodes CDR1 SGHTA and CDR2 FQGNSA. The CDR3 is CASSLGGASLNEQFF.

The CDR3 loop reads CASSLLLTGTTDTQYF. The chain is built from TRBV6-1 and TRBJ2-3; TCRdb lists TRBD1, though no DNA is available to test this call. This CDR3 comprises 16 residues. The germline gives CDR1 MNHNS, CDR2 SASEGT.

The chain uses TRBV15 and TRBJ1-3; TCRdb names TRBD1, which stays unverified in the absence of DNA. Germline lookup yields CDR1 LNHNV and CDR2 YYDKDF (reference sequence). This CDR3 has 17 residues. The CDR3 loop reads CATSRGQNKPSGNTIYF.